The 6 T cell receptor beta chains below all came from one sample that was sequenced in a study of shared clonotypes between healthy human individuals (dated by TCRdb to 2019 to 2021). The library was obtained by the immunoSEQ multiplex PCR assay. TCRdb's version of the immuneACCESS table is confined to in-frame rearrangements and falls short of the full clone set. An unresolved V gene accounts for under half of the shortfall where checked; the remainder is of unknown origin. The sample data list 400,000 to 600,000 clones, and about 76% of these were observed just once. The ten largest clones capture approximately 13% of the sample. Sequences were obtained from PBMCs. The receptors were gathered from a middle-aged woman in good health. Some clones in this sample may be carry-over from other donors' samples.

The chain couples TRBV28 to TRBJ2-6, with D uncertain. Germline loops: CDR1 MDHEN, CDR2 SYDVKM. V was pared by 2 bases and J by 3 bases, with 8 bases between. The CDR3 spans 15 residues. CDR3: CASSLHGFGANVLTF. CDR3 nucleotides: TGTGCCAGCAGTTTACACGGATTTGGGGCCAACGTCCTGACTTTC.

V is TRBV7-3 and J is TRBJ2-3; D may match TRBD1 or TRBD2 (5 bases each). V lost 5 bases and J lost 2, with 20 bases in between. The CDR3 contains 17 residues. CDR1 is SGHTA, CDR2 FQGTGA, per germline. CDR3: CASSAVGDLAPTDTQYF. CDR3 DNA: TGTGCCAGCAGCGCCGTTGGGGACCTTGCCCCCACAGATACGCAGTATTTT.

In DNA, the CDR3 is TGTGCCAGCAGCGAAAACAGGGTAAAGGGCTACACCTTC. Translation: CASSENRVKGYTF. This sequence joins TRBV28 and TRBJ1-2; D might be TRBD1 (6 bases). Germline CDR1 and CDR2: MDHEN and SYDVKM. The CDR3 length is 13 residues. The V and J ends lost 6 bases and 8 bases respectively, with 16 bases between them.

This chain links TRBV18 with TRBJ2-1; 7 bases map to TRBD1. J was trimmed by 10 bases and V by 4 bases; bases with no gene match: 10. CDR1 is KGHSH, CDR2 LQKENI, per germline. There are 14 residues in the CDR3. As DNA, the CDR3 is TGTGCCAGCTCACTCTTTTACCGGGACAGAGAGCAGTTCTTC. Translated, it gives CASSLFYRDREQFF.

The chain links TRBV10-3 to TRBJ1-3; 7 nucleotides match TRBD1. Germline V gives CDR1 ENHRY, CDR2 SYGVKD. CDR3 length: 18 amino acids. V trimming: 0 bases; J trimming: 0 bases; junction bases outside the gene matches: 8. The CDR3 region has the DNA TGTGCCATCAGTGAGTCACCCGACAGGGTGGGCTCTGGAAACACCATATATTTT. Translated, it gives CAISESPDRVGSGNTIYF.

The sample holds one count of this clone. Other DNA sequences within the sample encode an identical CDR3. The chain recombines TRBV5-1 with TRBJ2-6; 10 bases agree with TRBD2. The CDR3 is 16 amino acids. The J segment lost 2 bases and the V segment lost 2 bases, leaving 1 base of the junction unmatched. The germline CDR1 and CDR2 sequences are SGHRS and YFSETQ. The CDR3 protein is CASSLAGGAGANVLTF. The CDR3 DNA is TGCGCCAGCAGCTTAGCGGGAGGGGCTGGGGCCAACGTCCTGACTTTC. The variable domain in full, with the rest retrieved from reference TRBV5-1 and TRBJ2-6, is KAGVTQTPRYLIKTRGQQVTLSCSPISGHRSVSWYQQTPGQGLQFLFEYFSETQRNKGNFPGRFSGRQFSNSRSEMNVSTLELGDSALYLCASSLAGGAGANVLTFGAGSRLTVL.